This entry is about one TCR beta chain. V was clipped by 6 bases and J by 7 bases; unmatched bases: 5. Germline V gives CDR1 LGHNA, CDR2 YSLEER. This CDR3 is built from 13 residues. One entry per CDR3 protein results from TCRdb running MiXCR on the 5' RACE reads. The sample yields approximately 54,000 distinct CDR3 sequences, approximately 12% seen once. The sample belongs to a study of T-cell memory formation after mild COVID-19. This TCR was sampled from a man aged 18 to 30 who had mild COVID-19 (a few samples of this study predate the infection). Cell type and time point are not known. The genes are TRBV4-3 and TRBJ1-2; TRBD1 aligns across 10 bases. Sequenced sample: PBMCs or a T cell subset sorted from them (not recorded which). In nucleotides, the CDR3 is TGCGCCAGCAGTGCGGGACAGGGGCCTGGCTACACCTTC. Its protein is CASSAGQGPGYTF.